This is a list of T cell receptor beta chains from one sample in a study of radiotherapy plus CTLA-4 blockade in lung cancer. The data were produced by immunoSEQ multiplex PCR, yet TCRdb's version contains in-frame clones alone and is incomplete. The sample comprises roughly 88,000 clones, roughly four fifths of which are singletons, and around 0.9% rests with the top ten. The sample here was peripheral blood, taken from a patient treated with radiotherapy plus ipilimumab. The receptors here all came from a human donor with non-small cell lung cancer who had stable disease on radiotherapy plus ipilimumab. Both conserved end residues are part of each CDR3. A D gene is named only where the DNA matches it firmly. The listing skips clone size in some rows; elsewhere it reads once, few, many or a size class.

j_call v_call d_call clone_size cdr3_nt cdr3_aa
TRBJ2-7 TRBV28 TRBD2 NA TGTGCCAGCACCTGGGGGGGAGGCTACGAGCAGTACTTC CASTWGGGYEQYF
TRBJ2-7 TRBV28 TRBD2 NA TGTGCCAGCAGTCCCCGGCCAAGCGGGAGCTTCTCCTACGAGCAGTACTTC CASSPRPSGSFSYEQYF
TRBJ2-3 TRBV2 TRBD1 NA TGTGCCAGCAGAGTAACAGGGGTGGATACGCAGTATTTT CASRVTGVDTQYF
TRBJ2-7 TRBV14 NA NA TGTGCCAGCAGCCAAGGTTTTTCCTACGAGCAGTACTTC CASSQGFSYEQYF
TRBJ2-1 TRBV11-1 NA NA TGTGCCAGCAGCTCCGGACAGAGGGAGCAGTTCTTC CASSSGQREQFF
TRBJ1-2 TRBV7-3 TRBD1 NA TGTGCCAGCAGCTCTCCGCCGGGACAGGGTCGCAGTCACACCTTC CASSSPPGQGRSHTF
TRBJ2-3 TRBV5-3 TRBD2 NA TGTGCCAGAAGCCCATGGACCGGGGGGGGAACCACAGATACGCAGTATTTT CARSPWTGGGTTDTQYF
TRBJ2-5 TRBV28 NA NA TGTGCCAGCAGTTTAGGGTGGGGCGGGGAGACCCAGTACTTC CASSLGWGGETQYF
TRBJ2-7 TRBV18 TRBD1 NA TGTGCCAGCTCACCCCCCGGGACAGGGACCTACGAGCAGTACTTC CASSPPGTGTYEQYF
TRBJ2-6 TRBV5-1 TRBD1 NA TGCGCCAGCAGCTTGGGACAGGGGGGCGGGGCCAACGTCCTGACTTTC CASSLGQGGGANVLTF
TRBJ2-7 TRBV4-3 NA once TGCGCCAGCAGCCAAGGCTCCGGCAGACGGTCCGAGCAGTACTTC CASSQGSGRRSEQYF
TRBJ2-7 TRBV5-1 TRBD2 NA TGCGCCAGCAGCTTGGGTAGCGGGAGGGCCGACGAGCAGTACTTC CASSLGSGRADEQYF
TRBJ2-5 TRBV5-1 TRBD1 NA TGCGCCAGCAGCCACGCCGCCCGACAGGGAGAGACCCAGTACTTC CASSHAARQGETQYF
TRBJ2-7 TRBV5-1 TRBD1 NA TGCGCCAGCAGCTTGTTGTCGAGGGGGCGAAACTACGAGCAGTACTTC CASSLLSRGRNYEQYF
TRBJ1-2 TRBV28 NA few TGTGCCAGCAGTCAGATTAACAGGGTCACTAGCTATGGCTACACCTTC CASSQINRVTSYGYTF
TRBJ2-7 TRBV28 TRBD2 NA TGTGCCAGCAGTTTACGCGGGAGCGGAGGCTACGAGCAGTACTTC CASSLRGSGGYEQYF
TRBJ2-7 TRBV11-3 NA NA TGTGCCAGCAGCTTAAGGGCAGGGACTTACGAGCAGTACTTC CASSLRAGTYEQYF
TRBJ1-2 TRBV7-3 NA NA TGTGCCAGCAGCTTAATCCACGGTTCTAACTATGGCTACACCTTC CASSLIHGSNYGYTF
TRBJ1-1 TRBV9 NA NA TGTGCCAGCAGCGTAGGTGGAAACAGGCTGAACACTGAAGCTTTCTTT CASSVGGNRLNTEAFF
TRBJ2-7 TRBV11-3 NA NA TGTGCCAGCAGCTACGGACAATTGGGCTACGAGCAGTACTTC CASSYGQLGYEQYF
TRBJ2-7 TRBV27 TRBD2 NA TGTGCCAGCAGACGAAGCGGGAGGGCCGGGGAGCAGTACTTC CASRRSGRAGEQYF
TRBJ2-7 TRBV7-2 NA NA TGTGCCAGCAGCTTAGTTTTAGGGGCCGAGCAGTACTTC CASSLVLGAEQYF
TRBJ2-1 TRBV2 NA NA TGTGCCAGCAGTGATTTTGTCGCGTATGAGCAGTTCTTC CASSDFVAYEQFF
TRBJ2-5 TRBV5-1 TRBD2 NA TGCGCCAGCAGCTTGACTAGCGGGAGACAAGAGACCCAGTACTTC CASSLTSGRQETQYF
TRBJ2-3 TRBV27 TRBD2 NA TGTGCCAGCAGTCGACTAGCGGGAGCTAAGGATACGCAGTATTTT CASSRLAGAKDTQYF
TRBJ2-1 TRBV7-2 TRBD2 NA TGTGCCAGCAGCTTAAGGCTAGCGGTCGATGAGCAGTTCTTC CASSLRLAVDEQFF